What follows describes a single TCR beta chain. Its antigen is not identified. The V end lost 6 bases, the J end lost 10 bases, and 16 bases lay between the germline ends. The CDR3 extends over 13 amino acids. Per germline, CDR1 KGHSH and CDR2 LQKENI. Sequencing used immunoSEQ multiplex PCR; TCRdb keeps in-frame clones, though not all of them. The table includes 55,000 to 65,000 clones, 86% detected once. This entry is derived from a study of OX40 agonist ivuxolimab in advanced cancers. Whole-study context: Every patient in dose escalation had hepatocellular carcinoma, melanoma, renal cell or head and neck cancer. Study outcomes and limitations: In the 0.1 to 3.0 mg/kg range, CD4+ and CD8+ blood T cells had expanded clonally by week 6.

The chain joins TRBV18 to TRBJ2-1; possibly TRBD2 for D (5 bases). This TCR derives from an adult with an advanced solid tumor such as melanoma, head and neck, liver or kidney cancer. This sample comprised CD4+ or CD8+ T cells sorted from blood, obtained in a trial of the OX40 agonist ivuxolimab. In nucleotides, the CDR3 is TGTGCCAGCTCCCCGAGGGCGGTAGGCGAGCAGTTCTTC. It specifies CASSPRAVGEQFF.